The next 10 T cell receptor beta chains were all read from a single sample in a study of blood T cell repertoires in COVID-19. Clones were read by immunoSEQ multiplex PCR, and TCRdb kept only the in-frame ones, dropping some. The repertoire holds about 440,000 clones, with around 89% as singletons. The sample comprised peripheral blood. The receptors here all came from a woman aged 30 to 39 with acute or convalescent COVID-19.

This clone was recorded only once. The V call is TRBV28, the J call TRBJ2-6; D is perhaps TRBD1 (6 bases). The CDR3 is 16 amino acids. V was trimmed by 6 bases and J by 4 bases, leaving 16 bases between them. Germline CDR1 is MDHEN and CDR2 is SYDVKM. The CDR3 sequence is CASRYREAWGANVLTF. The CDR3 nucleotides read TGTGCCAGCAGGTACAGGGAAGCATGGGGGGCCAACGTCCTGACTTTC.

V and J are TRBV10-1 and TRBJ2-1; weak D call: TRBD1 (6 bases). The CDR3 runs to 15 residues. The V end lost 0 bases, the J end lost 7 bases, and 13 bases lay between the germline ends. Germline V lookup: CDR1 WNHNN, CDR2 SYGVQD (reference sequence). The chain's CDR3 is CASSESGAVGNEQFF. CDR3 DNA: TGCGCCAGCAGTGAGTCGGGGGCTGTGGGGAATGAGCAGTTCTTC.

This sequence joins TRBV6-5 and TRBJ2-7; 7 bases align to TRBD2. This CDR3 is 15 amino acids long. The germline V gene has CDR1 MNHEY and CDR2 SVGAGI. J gave up 4 bases and V 4 bases, and 10 bases lay outside the gene matches. The CDR3 coding sequence is TGTGCCAGCAGTTCCTCGGGGGGTAACCTTTACGAGCAGTACTTC. Its translation is CASSSSGGNLYEQYF.

This clone was found once. As DNA, the CDR3 is TGTGCCATCAGTGAGTCGATTCAGACAGATACGCAGTATTTT. This encodes CAISESIQTDTQYF. The rearrangement uses TRBV10-3 and TRBJ2-3, with no clear D. The CDR3 loop spans 14 amino acids. Germline-derived CDR1 and CDR2 are ENHRY and SYGVKD. Trimming pared 0 bases from V and 3 bases from J, leaving 7 bases between.

On this clone itself: This sample also contains other DNA sequences that code for the same CDR3. V and J are TRBV7-3 and TRBJ1-1; D uncertain. The germline gives CDR1 SGHTA, CDR2 FQGTGA. Trimming stripped 5 bases from V and 1 base from J, with 8 bases between. The CDR3 loop spans 13 amino acids. CDR3 sequence: CASSLRGNTEAFF. The CDR3 nucleotides are TGTGCCAGCAGCCTAAGAGGGAACACTGAAGCTTTCTTT.

This clone was recorded once. The CDR3 DNA reads as TGTGCCAGCAGGGGACAGGATTATAATTCACCCCTCCACTTT. It yields the protein CASRGQDYNSPLHF. The chain recombines TRBV6-5 with TRBJ1-6; the match to TRBD1 covers 8 bases. J was trimmed by 4 bases and V by 6 bases; bases with no gene match: 2. CDR1 and CDR2 (germline): MNHEY, SVGAGI. The CDR3 runs 14 residues.

V usage is TRBV7-9 and J usage is TRBJ2-7; TRBD1 matches 8 bases. The CDR3 is 17 residues long. Per germline, CDR1 SEHNR and CDR2 FQNEAQ (reference sequence). Germline trimming cut 3 bases from V and 0 bases from J; bases unmatched to any gene: 10. CDR3 DNA: TGTGCCAGCAGCTTCAATCCACTGGGACAGGACTCCTACGAGCAGTACTTC. The encoded protein is CASSFNPLGQDSYEQYF. Full variable domain (outside the CDR3, taken from reference TRBV7-9 and TRBJ2-7): DTGVSQNPRHKITKRGQNVTFRCDPISEHNRLYWYRQTLGQGPEFLTYFQNEAQLEKSRLLSDRFSAERPKGSFSTLEIQRTEQGDSAMYLCASSFNPLGQDSYEQYFGPGTRLTVT.

This clone has a single count. This sequence joins TRBV11-2 and TRBJ1-6; D is uncertain. CDR3 length: 12 residues. The V end lost 2 bases, the J end lost 7 bases, and 3 bases lay between the germline ends. In germline, CDR1 is SGHAT, CDR2 FQNNGV. The DNA of the CDR3 is TGTGCCAGCAGCTTACGGAATTCACCCCTCCACTTT. It specifies CASSLRNSPLHF.

A single count supports this clone. The V and J genes are TRBV6-5 and TRBJ2-5, with TRBD2 identical over 7 bases. Germline V gene lookup returns CDR1 MNHEY and CDR2 SVGAGI. The CDR3 contains 14 residues. Trimming at V came to 7 bases and at J to 5 bases, leaving 10 bases not matched to a gene. The DNA of the CDR3 is TGTGCCAGCAAATCGGTGGGAGGGAGGGAGACCCAGTACTTC. Translating gives CASKSVGGRETQYF.

The chain employs TRBV5-1 and TRBJ1-1, with 10 bases identical to TRBD1. The germline V gene has CDR1 SGHRS and CDR2 YFSETQ. Trimming cost V 3 bases and J 3 bases; bases outside gene matches: 5. This CDR3 is built from 15 residues. The CDR3 DNA follows: TGCGCCAGCAGCTATAGCGGACAGGGGGACACTGAAGCTTTCTTT. This sequence encodes CASSYSGQGDTEAFF.